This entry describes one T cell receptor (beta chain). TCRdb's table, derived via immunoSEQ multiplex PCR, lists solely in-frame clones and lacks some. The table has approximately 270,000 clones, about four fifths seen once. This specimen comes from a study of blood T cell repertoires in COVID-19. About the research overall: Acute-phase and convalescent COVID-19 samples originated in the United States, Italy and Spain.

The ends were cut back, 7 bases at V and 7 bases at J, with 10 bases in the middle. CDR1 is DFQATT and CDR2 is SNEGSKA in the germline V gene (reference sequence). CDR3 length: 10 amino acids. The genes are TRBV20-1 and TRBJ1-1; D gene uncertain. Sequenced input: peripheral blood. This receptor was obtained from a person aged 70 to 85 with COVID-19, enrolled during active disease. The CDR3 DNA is TGCAGTGTCGTCGACTTTGAAGCTTTCTTT. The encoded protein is CSVVDFEAFF.